The next 13 T cell receptor beta chains were all read from a single sample in a study of cytomegalovirus exposure and HLA in healthy donors. PCR was performed using 60 Vbeta and 13 Jbeta primers. Produced via immunoSEQ multiplex PCR; TCRdb's table is partial and in-frame only. This repertoire shows around 200,000 clones, around 81% found once; its top ten account for 1.5% to 2%. Material for sequencing was PBMCs. Receptor source: a man in his thirties or forties in good health and CMV-seronegative.

The chain has TRBV6-1 and TRBJ2-2; tentative D call: TRBD2 (6 bases). Between the trimmed V and J ends, which lost 2 bases and 5 bases, there was a span of 15 bases. CDR1 is MNHNS, CDR2 SASEGT, per germline. The CDR3 contains 16 residues. CDR3 DNA sequence: TGTGCCAGCAGTGAAAACGGCGGGATAATAACCGGGGAGCTGTTTTTT. It is translated as CASSENGGIITGELFF.

V usage is TRBV28 and J usage is TRBJ2-2; 13 positions match TRBD2. In germline, CDR1 is MDHEN, CDR2 SYDVKM. With V trimmed by 8 bases and J by 2 bases, 5 bases remained unmatched. The CDR3 is 16 residues long. The CDR3 region is CASSTSGRANTGELFF. The CDR3 coding sequence is TGTGCCAGCTCAACTAGCGGGAGGGCTAACACCGGGGAGCTGTTTTTT.

The J gene is TRBJ2-1, the V gene TRBV9, with 8 bases matching TRBD2. This CDR3 has 18 amino acids. CDR1 is SGDLS and CDR2 is YYNGEE in the germline V gene. V was clipped by 6 bases and J by 5 bases; unmatched bases: 19. CDR3 amino acids: CASTKSGLAGGGDNEQFF. CDR3 nucleotide sequence: TGTGCCAGCACGAAGAGCGGCCTAGCGGGTGGGGGCGACAATGAGCAGTTCTTC.

This chain connects TRBV5-6 to TRBJ1-1; 7 bases match TRBD1. With V trimmed by 1 base and J by 7 bases, 7 bases remained unmatched. Germline V CDR1 and CDR2: SGHDT, YYEEEE. The CDR3 runs 14 residues. The CDR3 nucleotides are TGTGCCAGCAGCTTGAAGGGGGCGGGTAGTGAAGCTTTCTTT. The encoded protein is CASSLKGAGSEAFF.

The chain joins TRBV6-4 to TRBJ1-4; D is unresolved. Trimming stripped 6 bases from V and 6 bases from J, with 26 bases between. The CDR3 sequence is 18 residues long. The germline CDR1 and CDR2 sequences are MRHNA and SNTAGT. CDR3 nucleotide sequence: TGTGCCAGCAGGGGCCGGGCTGGAAGGAGGGAGGGAGATGAAAAACTGTTTTTT. This encodes CASRGRAGRREGDEKLFF.

The chain carries TRBV2 and TRBJ1-5, with TRBD1 matching 11 bases. The V gene end was trimmed by 5 bases and the J gene end by 2 bases; junction bases not matched to a gene: 11. Germline CDR1 SNHLY, CDR2 FYNNEI. The CDR3 spans 18 residues. CDR3 sequence: CASSQRTGGFGGNQPQHF. The CDR3 DNA reads TGTGCCAGCAGTCAAAGGACAGGGGGCTTCGGTGGCAATCAGCCCCAGCATTTT.

This clone came up a few times. V usage is TRBV10-2 and J usage is TRBJ2-1; 7 bases map to TRBD2. Trimming at V came to 2 bases and at J to 15 bases, leaving 10 bases not matched to a gene. The CDR3 length is 13 residues. CDR1 is WSHSY and CDR2 is SAAADI in the germline V gene. DNA for the CDR3: TGCGCCAGCAGTGAGAAAAGTCTAGCGGCCTGGTTCTTC. Translating it yields CASSEKSLAAWFF.

The chain joins TRBV2 to TRBJ2-5; the D gene is possibly TRBD1 (5 bases). CDR3 length: 15 amino acids. CDR1 and CDR2 (germline): SNHLY, FYNNEI. The ends were cut back, 1 base at V and 0 bases at J, with 9 bases in the middle. The CDR3 loop reads CASSEEAGNQETQYF. DNA for the CDR3: TGTGCCAGCAGTGAAGAGGCAGGGAACCAAGAGACCCAGTACTTC. The full variable domain, its missing parts supplied by reference TRBV2 and TRBJ2-5, is EPEVTQTPSHQVTQMGQEVILRCVPISNHLYFYWYRQILGQKVEFLVSFYNNEISEKSEIFDDQFSVERPDGSNFTLKIRSTKLEDSAMYFCASSEEAGNQETQYFGPGTRLLVL.

The chain recombines TRBV7-8 with TRBJ1-3; 9 bases are shared with TRBD1. The V and J ends lost 5 bases and 3 bases, in that order; junction bases with no gene match: 8. CDR1 SGHVS and CDR2 FQNEAQ come from the germline V gene. The CDR3 runs 16 residues. The CDR3 here is CASSVPTGGSGNTIYF. Here the CDR3 DNA reads TGTGCCAGCAGCGTCCCCACAGGGGGCAGTGGAAACACCATATATTTT.

This sequence joins TRBV20-1 and TRBJ2-5, with D possibly being TRBD1 (5 bases). CDR1 and CDR2 (germline): DFQATT, SNEGSKA (reference sequence). This CDR3 is built from 11 residues. V gave up 1 base and J gave up 7 bases, with 7 bases separating them. The CDR3 here is CSARGTRTQYF. Here the CDR3 DNA reads TGCAGTGCTAGAGGGACACGGACCCAGTACTTC.

V and J are TRBV2 and TRBJ2-1; 8 nucleotides agree with TRBD1. J lost 9 bases, V lost 6 bases, and 16 bases had no gene match. Germline V gene data show CDR1 as SNHLY and CDR2 as FYNNEI. The length of the CDR3 is 16 residues. CDR3 residues: CASSATSGGLKGEQFF. The CDR3 DNA is TGTGCCAGCAGCGCGACTTCAGGGGGCCTTAAGGGTGAGCAGTTCTTC. The full variable domain, in which reference TRBV2 and TRBJ2-1 provide the parts outside the CDR3, is EPEVTQTPSHQVTQMGQEVILRCVPISNHLYFYWYRQILGQKVEFLVSFYNNEISEKSEIFDDQFSVERPDGSNFTLKIRSTKLEDSAMYFCASSATSGGLKGEQFFGPGTRLTVL.

The genes are TRBV6-5 and TRBJ2-5; D might be TRBD2 (5 bases). The V end was cut by 4 bases, the J end by 1 base, with 10 bases between. CDR1 is MNHEY, CDR2 SVGAGI, per germline. CDR3 length: 14 amino acids. In DNA form, the CDR3 reads TGTGCCAGCAGTTCAGAGCGGAGCCAAGAGACCCAGTACTTC. Residues: CASSSERSQETQYF.

V is TRBV5-4 and J is TRBJ2-3; possible D gene TRBD2, 6 bases. Germline loops: CDR1 SGHNT, CDR2 YYREEE (reference sequence). V lost 5 bases to trimming and J lost 0 bases, with 10 bases between them. CDR3 size: 14 residues. CDR3 protein: CASRFAGSTDTQYF. The CDR3 coding sequence is TGTGCCAGCAGATTTGCGGGGAGCACAGATACGCAGTATTTT.